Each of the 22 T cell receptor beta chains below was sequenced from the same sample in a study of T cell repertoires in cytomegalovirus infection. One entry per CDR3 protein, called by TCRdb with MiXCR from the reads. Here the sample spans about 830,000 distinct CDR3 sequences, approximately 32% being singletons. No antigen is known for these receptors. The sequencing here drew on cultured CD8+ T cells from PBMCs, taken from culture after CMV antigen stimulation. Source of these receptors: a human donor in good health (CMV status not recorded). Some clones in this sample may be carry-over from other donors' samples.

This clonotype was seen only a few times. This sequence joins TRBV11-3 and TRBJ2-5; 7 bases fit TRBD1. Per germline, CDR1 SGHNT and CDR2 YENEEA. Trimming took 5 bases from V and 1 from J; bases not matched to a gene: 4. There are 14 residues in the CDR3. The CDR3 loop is CASSLTGRQETQYF. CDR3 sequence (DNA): TGTGCCAGCAGCCTGACAGGGCGCCAAGAGACCCAGTACTTC.

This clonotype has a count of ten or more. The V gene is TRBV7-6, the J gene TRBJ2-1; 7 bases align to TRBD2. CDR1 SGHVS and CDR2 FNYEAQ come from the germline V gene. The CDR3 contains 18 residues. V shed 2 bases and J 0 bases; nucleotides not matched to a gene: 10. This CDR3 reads CASSLLNYAGDSYNEQFF. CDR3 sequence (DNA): TGTGCCAGCAGCTTATTGAATTATGCGGGGGACTCCTACAATGAGCAGTTCTTC. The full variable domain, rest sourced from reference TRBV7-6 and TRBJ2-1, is GAGVSQSPRYKVTKRGQDVALRCDPISGHVSLYWYRQALGQGPEFLTYFNYEAQQDKSGLPNDRFSAERPEGSISTLTIQRTEQRDSAMYRCASSLLNYAGDSYNEQFFGPGTRLTVL.

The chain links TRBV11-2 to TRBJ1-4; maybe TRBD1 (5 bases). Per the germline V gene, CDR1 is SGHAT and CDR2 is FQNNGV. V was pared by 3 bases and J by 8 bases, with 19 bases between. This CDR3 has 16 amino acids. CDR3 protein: CASSFDSPLIGEKLFF. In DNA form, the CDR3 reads TGTGCCAGCAGCTTTGACAGCCCCCTAATCGGAGAAAAACTGTTTTTT.

The CDR3 loop reads CASSRTSGGAVFVYEQYF. CDR3 sequence (DNA): TGTGCCAGCAGTCGGACTAGCGGGGGGGCCGTGTTCGTCTACGAGCAGTACTTC. V is TRBV6-1 and J is TRBJ2-7; TRBD2 agrees at 15 bases. Germline trimming cut 5 bases from V and 3 bases from J; bases unmatched to any gene: 11. This CDR3 is built from 18 residues. The germline V gene has CDR1 MNHNS and CDR2 SASEGT.

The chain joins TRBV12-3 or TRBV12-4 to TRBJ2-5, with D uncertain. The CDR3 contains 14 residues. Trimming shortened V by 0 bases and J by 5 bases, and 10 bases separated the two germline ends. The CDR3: CASSLASEIETQYF. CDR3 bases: TGTGCCAGCAGTTTAGCGAGTGAAATTGAGACCCAGTACTTC.

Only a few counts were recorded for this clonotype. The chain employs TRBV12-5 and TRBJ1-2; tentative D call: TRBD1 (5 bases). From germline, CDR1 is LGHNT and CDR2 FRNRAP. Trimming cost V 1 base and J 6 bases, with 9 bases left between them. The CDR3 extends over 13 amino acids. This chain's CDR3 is CASGLAIGDGYTF. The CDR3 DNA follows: TGTGCTAGTGGTTTGGCCATAGGGGATGGCTACACCTTC. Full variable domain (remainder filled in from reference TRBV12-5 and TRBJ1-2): DARVTQTPRHKVTEMGQEVTMRCQPILGHNTVFWYRQTMMQGLELLAYFRNRAPLDDSGMPKDRFSAEMPDATLATLKIQPSEPRDSAVYFCASGLAIGDGYTFGSGTRLTVV.

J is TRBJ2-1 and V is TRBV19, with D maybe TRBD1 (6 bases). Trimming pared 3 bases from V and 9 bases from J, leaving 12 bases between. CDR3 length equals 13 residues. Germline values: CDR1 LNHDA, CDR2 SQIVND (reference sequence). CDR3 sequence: CASSIGYRVEQFF. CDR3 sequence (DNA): TGTGCCAGTAGTATCGGTTACAGGGTTGAGCAGTTCTTC.

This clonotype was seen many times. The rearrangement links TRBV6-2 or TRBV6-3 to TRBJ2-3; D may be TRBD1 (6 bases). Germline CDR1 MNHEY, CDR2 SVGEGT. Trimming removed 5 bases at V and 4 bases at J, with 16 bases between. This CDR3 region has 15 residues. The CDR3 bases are TGTGCCAGCAGTCACCGGGACACTTTTCCAGATACGCAGTATTTT. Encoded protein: CASSHRDTFPDTQYF.

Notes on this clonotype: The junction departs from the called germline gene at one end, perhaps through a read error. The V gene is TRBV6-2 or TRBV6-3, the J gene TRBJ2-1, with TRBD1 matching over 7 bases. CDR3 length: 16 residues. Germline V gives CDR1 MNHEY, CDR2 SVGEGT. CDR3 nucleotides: TGTGCCAGCAGTTACCCGACAGGGCCTTCCTACGATGAGCAGTTCTTC. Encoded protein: CASSYPTGPSYDEQFF.

This CDR3 is CASSFGVGTGELFF. In nucleotides, the CDR3 is TGTGCCAGCAGTTTTGGGGTTGGCACCGGGGAGCTGTTTTTT. The chain couples TRBV27 to TRBJ2-2; D unresolved. Germline CDR1 MNHEY, CDR2 SMNVEV (reference sequence). Trimming removed 3 bases from V and 4 bases from J, with 9 bases in between. CDR3 size: 14 residues.

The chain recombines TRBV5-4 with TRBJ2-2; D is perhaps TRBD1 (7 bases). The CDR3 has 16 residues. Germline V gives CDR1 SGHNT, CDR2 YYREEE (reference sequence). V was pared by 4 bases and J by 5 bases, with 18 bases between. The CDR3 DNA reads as TGTGCCAGCAGCGGAACAGGGGTTCGGGGGACCGGGGAGCTGTTTTTT. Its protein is CASSGTGVRGTGELFF.

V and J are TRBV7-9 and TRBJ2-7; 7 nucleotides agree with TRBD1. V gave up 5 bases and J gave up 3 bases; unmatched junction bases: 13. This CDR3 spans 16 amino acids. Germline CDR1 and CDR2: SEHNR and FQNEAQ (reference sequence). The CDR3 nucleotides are TGTGCCAGCAGCCCAACCGCGACAGGGCCAAGCTACGAGCAGTACTTC. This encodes CASSPTATGPSYEQYF.

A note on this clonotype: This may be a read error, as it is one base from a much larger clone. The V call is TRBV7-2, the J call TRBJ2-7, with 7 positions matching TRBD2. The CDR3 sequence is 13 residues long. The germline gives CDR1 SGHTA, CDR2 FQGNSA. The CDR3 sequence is CVSSRGGHYEQYV. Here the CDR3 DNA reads TGTGTCAGCAGCCGGGGAGGGCATTACGAGCAGTACGTC.

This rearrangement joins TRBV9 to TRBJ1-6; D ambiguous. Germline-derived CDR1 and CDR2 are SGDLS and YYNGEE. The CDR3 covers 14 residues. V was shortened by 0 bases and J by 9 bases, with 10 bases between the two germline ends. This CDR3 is CASSVGADPSPLHF. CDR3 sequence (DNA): TGTGCCAGCAGCGTAGGGGCGGATCCTTCACCCCTCCACTTT.

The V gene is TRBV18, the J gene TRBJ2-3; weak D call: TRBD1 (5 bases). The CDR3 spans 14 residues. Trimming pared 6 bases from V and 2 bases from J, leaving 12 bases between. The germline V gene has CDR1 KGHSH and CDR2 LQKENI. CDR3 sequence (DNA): TGTGCCAGCTCTGGGGCCCGAACCACAGATACGCAGTATTTT. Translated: CASSGARTTDTQYF.

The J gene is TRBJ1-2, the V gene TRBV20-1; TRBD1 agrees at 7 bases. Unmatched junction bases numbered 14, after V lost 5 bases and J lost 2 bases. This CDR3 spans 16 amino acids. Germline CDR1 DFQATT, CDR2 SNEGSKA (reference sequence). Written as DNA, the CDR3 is TGCAGTGCTCTTAGATTTCCGGACAGGTTCAACTATGGCTACACCTTC. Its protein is CSALRFPDRFNYGYTF.

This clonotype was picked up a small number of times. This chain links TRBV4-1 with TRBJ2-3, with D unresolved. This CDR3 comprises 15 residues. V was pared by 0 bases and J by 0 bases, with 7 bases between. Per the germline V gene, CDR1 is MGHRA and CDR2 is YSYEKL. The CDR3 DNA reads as TGCGCCAGCAGCCAAGAAGTTCCAAGCACAGATACGCAGTATTTT. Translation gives CASSQEVPSTDTQYF.

The CDR3 region has the DNA TGTGCCAGTAGGCTTCGGGCGGGGGCGAGCACAGATACGCAGTATTTT. Protein: CASRLRAGASTDTQYF. The V gene is TRBV19, the J gene TRBJ2-3; a possible D gene is TRBD2 (7 bases). This CDR3 is built from 16 residues. The germline V gene encodes CDR1 LNHDA and CDR2 SQIVND (reference sequence). Trimming shortened V by 6 bases and J by 0 bases, and 16 bases separated the two germline ends.

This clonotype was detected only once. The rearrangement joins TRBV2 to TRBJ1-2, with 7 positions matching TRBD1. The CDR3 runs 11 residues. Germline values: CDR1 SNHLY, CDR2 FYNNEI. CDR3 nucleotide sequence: TGTGCTGTCAGGGGGGGAGCCGGCTACACCTTC. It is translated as CAVRGGAGYTF. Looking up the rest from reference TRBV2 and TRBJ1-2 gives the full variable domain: EPEVTQTPSHQVTQMGQEVILRCVPISNHLYFYWYRQILGQKVEFLVSFYNNEISEKSEIFDDQFSVERPDGSNFTLKIRSTKLEDSAMYFCAVRGGAGYTFGSGTRLTVV.

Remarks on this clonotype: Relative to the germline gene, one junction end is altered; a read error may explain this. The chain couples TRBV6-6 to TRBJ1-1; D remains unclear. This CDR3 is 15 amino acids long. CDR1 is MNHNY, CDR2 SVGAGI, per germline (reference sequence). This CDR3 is CVSSYNGPLNTEAFF. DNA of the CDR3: TGTGTCAGCAGTTACAACGGACCCCTGAACACTGAAGCTTTCTTT.

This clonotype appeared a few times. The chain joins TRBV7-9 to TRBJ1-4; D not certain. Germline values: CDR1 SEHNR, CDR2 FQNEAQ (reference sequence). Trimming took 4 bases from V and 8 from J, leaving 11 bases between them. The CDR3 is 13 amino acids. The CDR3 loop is CASSSSLKEKLFF. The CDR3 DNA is TGTGCCAGCAGCTCCTCCTTGAAGGAAAAACTGTTTTTT.

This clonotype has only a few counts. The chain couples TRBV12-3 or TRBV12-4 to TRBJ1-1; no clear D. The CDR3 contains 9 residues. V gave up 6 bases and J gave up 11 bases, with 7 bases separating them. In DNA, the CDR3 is TGTGCCAGCAGCCCCCCGGCTTTCTTT. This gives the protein CASSPPAFF.